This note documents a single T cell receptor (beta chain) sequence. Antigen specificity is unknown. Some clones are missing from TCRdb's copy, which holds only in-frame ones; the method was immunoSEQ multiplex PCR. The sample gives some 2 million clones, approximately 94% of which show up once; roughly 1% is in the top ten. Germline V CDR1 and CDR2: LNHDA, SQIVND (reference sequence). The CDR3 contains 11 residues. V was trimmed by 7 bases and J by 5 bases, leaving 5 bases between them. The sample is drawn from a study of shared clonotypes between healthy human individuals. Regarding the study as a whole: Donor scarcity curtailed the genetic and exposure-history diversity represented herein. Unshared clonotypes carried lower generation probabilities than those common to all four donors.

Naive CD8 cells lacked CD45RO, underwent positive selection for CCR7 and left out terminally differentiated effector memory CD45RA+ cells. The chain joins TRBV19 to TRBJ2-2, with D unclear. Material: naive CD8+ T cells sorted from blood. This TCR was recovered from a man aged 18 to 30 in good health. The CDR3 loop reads CASIGTGELFF. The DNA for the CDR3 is TGTGCCAGTATAGGGACCGGGGAGCTGTTTTTT.